This is a list of T cell receptor beta chains from one sample in a study of OX40 agonist ivuxolimab in advanced cancers. Only in-frame clones appear in the TCRdb table, and some are missing; sequencing was by immunoSEQ multiplex PCR. In the table there are some 150,000 clones, about 93% of which are singletons. The material was CD4+ or CD8+ T cells sorted from blood, obtained in a trial of the OX40 agonist ivuxolimab. The receptor set was obtained from an adult with an advanced solid tumor such as melanoma, head and neck, liver or kidney cancer. Both conserved end residues are part of each CDR3. The order of the fields is V gene, D gene, clone size, J gene, CDR3 protein, CDR3 DNA. A D gene is named only where the DNA matches it firmly. Expanded clones are given a class, and other clones once, few, many or no size at all.

>TRBV19|-|-|TRBJ1-6
CASSIEGTENSPLHF
TGTGCCAGTAGTATAGAGGGGACGGAAAATTCACCCCTCCACTTT
>TRBV4-3|-|-|TRBJ2-6
CASSHSRVSGANVLTF
TGCGCCAGCAGCCACTCCAGGGTCTCTGGGGCCAACGTCCTGACTTTC
>TRBV19|-|-|TRBJ1-2
CASSLVNSNYGYTF
TGTGCCAGTAGCCTAGTTAATTCTAACTATGGCTACACCTTC
>TRBV19|-|-|TRBJ1-2
CASSGAIRNYGYTF
TGTGCCAGTAGTGGGGCGATCAGAAACTATGGCTACACCTTC
>TRBV6-5|-|-|TRBJ2-5
CASSETLYTQYF
TGTGCCAGCAGTGAAACCCTATACACCCAGTACTTC
>TRBV19|TRBD1|-|TRBJ1-2
CASSLPDRALYGYTF
TGTGCCAGTAGCCTCCCCGACAGGGCCCTCTATGGCTACACCTTC
>TRBV19|TRBD1|-|TRBJ1-4
CASSPRGRREKLFF
TGTGCCAGTAGTCCCAGGGGGCGACGGGAAAAACTGTTTTTT
>TRBV7-9|TRBD1|-|TRBJ2-5
CASSLGTGQETQYF
TGTGCCAGCAGCTTGGGGACAGGGCAGGAGACCCAGTACTTC
>TRBV6-5|-|-|TRBJ1-5
CASRQGGSNQPQHF
TGTGCCAGCAGACAGGGAGGCAGCAATCAGCCCCAGCATTTT
>TRBV20-1|-|-|TRBJ1-2
CSAGTDYGYTF
TGCAGTGCCGGGACGGACTATGGCTACACCTTC
>TRBV27|-|-|TRBJ2-3
CASSPNGLSTDTQYF
TGTGCCAGCAGTCCGAACGGACTTTCCACAGATACGCAGTATTTT
>TRBV7-9|-|-|TRBJ1-2
CASSLGAGTSYGYTF
TGTGCCAGCAGCTTAGGGGCCGGGACCAGCTATGGCTACACCTTC
>TRBV5-4|-|-|TRBJ2-5
CASSPGKGGYQETQYF
TGTGCCAGCAGCCCGGGCAAGGGGGGGTACCAAGAGACCCAGTACTTC
>TRBV2|TRBD1|-|TRBJ1-4
CASRIGQGATNEKLFF
TGTGCCAGCAGGATCGGCCAGGGGGCAACTAATGAAAAACTGTTTTTT
>TRBV10-2|-|-|TRBJ2-6
CASSLHGAGGANVLTF
TGCGCCAGCAGTTTGCACGGGGCGGGTGGGGCCAACGTCCTGACTTTC
>TRBV11-3|-|-|TRBJ2-2
CASSLGSPNTGELFF
TGTGCCAGCAGCTTAGGGAGTCCAAACACCGGGGAGCTGTTTTTT
>TRBV7-9|TRBD1|-|TRBJ2-2
CASNLLDRGLTGELFF
TGTGCCAGCAACCTCCTAGACAGGGGGCTCACCGGGGAGCTGTTTTTT
>TRBV6-6|-|once|TRBJ1-2
CASSQSEFPAGGYTF
TGTGCCAGCAGCCAATCGGAGTTCCCGGCGGGGGGCTACACCTTC
>TRBV6-6|TRBD1|-|TRBJ1-4
CASSRGTGDNNEKLFF
TGTGCCAGCAGTAGAGGGACAGGGGACAATAATGAAAAACTGTTTTTT
>TRBV2|TRBD2|-|TRBJ2-3
CASRRTSGLDTQYF
TGTGCCAGCAGGAGGACTAGCGGGCTTGATACGCAGTATTTT
>TRBV6-1|-|-|TRBJ2-1
CASSEMGRGEGFF
TGTGCCAGCAGTGAAATGGGCAGGGGGGAAGGGTTCTTC
>TRBV18|-|-|TRBJ2-7
CASSSAGIYEQYF
TGTGCCAGCTCATCCGCAGGGATCTACGAGCAGTACTTC
>TRBV5-5|-|-|TRBJ2-5
CASSWVGGISETQYF
TGTGCCAGCAGCTGGGTGGGGGGAATATCAGAGACCCAGTACTTC
>TRBV6-6|-|-|TRBJ1-2
CASSPPKSRDSYGYTF
TGTGCCAGCAGTCCACCTAAGAGCAGGGATAGCTATGGCTACACCTTC
>TRBV7-2|-|-|TRBJ2-5
CASSERLVTETQYF
TGTGCCAGCAGCGAGAGACTAGTAACAGAGACCCAGTACTTC
>TRBV4-3|-|-|TRBJ1-1
CASSQELEWSEAFF
TGCGCCAGCAGCCAAGAGCTCGAATGGTCTGAAGCTTTCTTT
>TRBV19|-|-|TRBJ2-7
CASSIGPWGSYEQYF
TGTGCCAGTAGTATAGGGCCCTGGGGGTCCTACGAGCAGTACTTC
>TRBV7-3|-|-|TRBJ2-7
CASSHPVAGLDEQYF
TGTGCCAGCAGCCATCCCGTCGCAGGTCTCGACGAGCAGTACTTC
>TRBV5-1|TRBD2|-|TRBJ2-5
CASSSGLAGGVETQYF
TGCGCCAGCAGCTCAGGGCTAGCGGGGGGTGTGGAGACCCAGTACTTC
>TRBV28|-|-|TRBJ2-1
CASRRIHGESGYNEQFF
TGTGCCAGCAGGCGCATACACGGGGAGTCGGGCTACAATGAGCAGTTCTTC
>TRBV9|-|-|TRBJ1-3
CASSVGDSFSGNTIYF
TGTGCCAGCAGCGTTGGAGACAGCTTCTCTGGAAACACCATATATTTT
>TRBV28|TRBD1|-|TRBJ1-5
CASSIPGTGWTQPQHF
TGTGCCAGCAGTATACCCGGGACAGGATGGACTCAGCCCCAGCATTTT
>TRBV5-6|TRBD1|once|TRBJ1-6
CASSPDRDSPLHF
TGTGCCAGCAGCCCCGACAGGGATTCACCCCTCCACTTT
>TRBV10-3|TRBD2|once|TRBJ2-7
CAAAGGINYEQYF
TGTGCCGCCGCGGGGGGGATTAATTACGAGCAGTACTTC
>TRBV27|TRBD2|-|TRBJ2-1
CASSSLAGGPRNEQFF
TGTGCCAGCAGTTCTCTAGCGGGGGGGCCGCGAAATGAGCAGTTCTTC
>TRBV4-3|TRBD1|-|TRBJ2-7
CASSHRQGARSYEQYF
TGCGCCAGCAGCCACCGACAGGGGGCAAGGTCCTACGAGCAGTACTTC
>TRBV6-4|-|-|TRBJ1-2
CASSDSSSSYGYTF
TGTGCCAGCAGTGACTCGAGTTCTTCCTATGGCTACACCTTC
>TRBV9|-|once|TRBJ2-3
CASSVHTGPGTDTQYF
TGTGCCAGCAGCGTTCATACAGGCCCCGGCACAGATACGCAGTATTTT
>TRBV6-5|-|-|TRBJ1-5
CASSRGTGNQPQHF
TGTGCCAGCAGTAGGGGCACGGGCAATCAGCCCCAGCATTTT
>TRBV5-1|-|-|TRBJ2-5
CASSFGDWTGSAAQYF
TGCGCCAGCAGCTTCGGTGACTGGACGGGATCGGCGGCCCAGTACTTC
>TRBV11-3|-|-|TRBJ2-3
CASSLGRYTDTQYF
TGTGCCAGCAGCTTAGGCAGATACACAGATACGCAGTATTTT
>TRBV15|-|-|TRBJ1-3
CATSRSGNTIYF
TGTGCCACCAGCAGGAGCGGAAACACCATATATTTT
>TRBV7-7|TRBD2|-|TRBJ2-5
CASSMGLAVQETQYF
TGTGCTAGCAGTATGGGACTAGCGGTACAAGAGACCCAGTACTTC
>TRBV7-2|TRBD2|-|TRBJ2-7
CASSTMGTNSYEQYF
TGTGCCAGCAGTACGATGGGGACTAACTCCTACGAGCAGTACTTC
>TRBV6-5|-|-|TRBJ1-2
CVTKTTGANYGYTF
TGTGTAACCAAAACGACGGGAGCTAACTATGGCTACACCTTC
>TRBV6-5|-|-|TRBJ1-1
CASSYLTANTEAFF
TGTGCCAGCAGTTACCTTACAGCTAACACTGAAGCTTTCTTT